Included here is one T cell receptor (beta chain) sequence, with context. The antigen remains undetermined. These data belong to a study of T cells expressing NK-cell markers. In the study overall: Repertoire data for TCR beta were derived from sorted T cells (CD3+CD56+NKG2C+, CD3+CD56+NKG2C- and CD3+CD56-NKG2C+).

Study results and limitations: Nothing established the HCMV specificity of expanded NKG2C+ T cell clones. Dominant NKG2C+ clonotypes accounted for roughly 1.0-8% of CD8+ T cells in about six donors.

cDNA encoding TCR beta was synthesized via 5'RACE template switching incorporating UMIs. Reanalyzing the 5' RACE reads, TCRdb keeps one entry per CDR3 protein, without DNA. Recorded for this sample: 400,000 to 500,000 distinct CDR3 sequences. Germline V gene data show CDR1 as DFQATT and CDR2 as SNEGSKA (reference sequence). The CDR3 totals 16 residues. The sample taken for sequencing was blood T cells: a sorted CD56 or NKG2C T cell subset, CD4+ or CD8+ T cells, or bulk PBMC T cells (not recorded which). The sequence came from a woman between 18 and 70 years old in good health. This chain links TRBV20-1 with TRBJ2-5; no DNA is available, so the TRBD2 call from TCRdb remains unchecked. CDR3 loop: CSANPRLAGEEETQYF.